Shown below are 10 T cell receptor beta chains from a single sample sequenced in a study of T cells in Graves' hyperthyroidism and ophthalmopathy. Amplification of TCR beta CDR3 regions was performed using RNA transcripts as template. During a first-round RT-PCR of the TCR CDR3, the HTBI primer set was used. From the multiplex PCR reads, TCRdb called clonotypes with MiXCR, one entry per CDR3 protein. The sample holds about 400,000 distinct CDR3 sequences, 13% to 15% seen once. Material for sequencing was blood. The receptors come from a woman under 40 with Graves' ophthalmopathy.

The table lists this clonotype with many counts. CDR3 in DNA: TGCAGTGCAAGTTCCAGCGGGGGGGCTGACGAGCAGTACTTC. Protein: CSASSSGGADEQYF. The chain carries TRBV20-1 and TRBJ2-7, with 10 bases fitting TRBD2. This CDR3 is built from 14 residues. In germline, CDR1 is DFQATT, CDR2 SNEGSKA (reference sequence). With 6 bases clipped from V and 5 bases from J, the junction kept 10 bases outside the gene matches.

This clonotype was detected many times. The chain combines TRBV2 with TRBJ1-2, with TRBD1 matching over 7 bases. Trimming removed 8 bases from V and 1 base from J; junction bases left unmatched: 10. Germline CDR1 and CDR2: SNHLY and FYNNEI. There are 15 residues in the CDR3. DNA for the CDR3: TGTGCCAGCTCCCCTTCGACAGGGATTAACTATGGCTACACCTTC. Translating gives CASSPSTGINYGYTF.

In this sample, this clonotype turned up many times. CDR3 DNA sequence: TGCAGTGCTGCGGGTGCGGCCCATAATGAAAAACTGTTTTTT. Amino acids: CSAAGAAHNEKLFF. The chain uses TRBV20-1 and TRBJ1-4, with D unresolved. This CDR3 is built from 14 residues. CDR1 is DFQATT, CDR2 SNEGSKA, per germline (reference sequence). Trimming took off 5 bases at V and 4 bases at J, with 14 bases between the two ends.

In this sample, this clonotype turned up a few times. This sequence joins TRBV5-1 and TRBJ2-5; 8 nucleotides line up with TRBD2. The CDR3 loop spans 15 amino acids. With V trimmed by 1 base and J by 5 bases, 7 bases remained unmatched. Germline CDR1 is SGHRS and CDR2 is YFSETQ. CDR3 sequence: CASSLSAGGGETQYF. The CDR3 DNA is TGCGCCAGCAGCTTGTCGGCGGGGGGAGGGGAGACCCAGTACTTC.

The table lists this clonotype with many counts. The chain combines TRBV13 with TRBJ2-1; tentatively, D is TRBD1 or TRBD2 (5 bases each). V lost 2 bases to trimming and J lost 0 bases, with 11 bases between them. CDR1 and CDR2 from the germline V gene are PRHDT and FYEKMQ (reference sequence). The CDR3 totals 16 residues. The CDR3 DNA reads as TGTGCCAGCAGCTTACTATGGGGGAGCTCCTACAATGAGCAGTTCTTC. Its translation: CASSLLWGSSYNEQFF.

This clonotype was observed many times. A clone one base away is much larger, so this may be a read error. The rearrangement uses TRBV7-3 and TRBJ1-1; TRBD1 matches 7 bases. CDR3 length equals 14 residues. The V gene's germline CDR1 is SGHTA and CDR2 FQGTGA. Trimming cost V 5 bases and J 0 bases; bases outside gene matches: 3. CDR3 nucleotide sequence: TGTGCCAGCAGCCCGACAGGGATGAACACTGAAGCTTTCTTT. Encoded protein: CASSPTGMNTEAFF.

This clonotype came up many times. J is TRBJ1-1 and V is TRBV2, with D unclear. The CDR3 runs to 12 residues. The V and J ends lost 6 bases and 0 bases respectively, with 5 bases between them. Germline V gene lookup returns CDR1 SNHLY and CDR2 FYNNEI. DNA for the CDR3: TGTGCCAGCAGACCCATGAACACTGAAGCTTTCTTT. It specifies CASRPMNTEAFF.

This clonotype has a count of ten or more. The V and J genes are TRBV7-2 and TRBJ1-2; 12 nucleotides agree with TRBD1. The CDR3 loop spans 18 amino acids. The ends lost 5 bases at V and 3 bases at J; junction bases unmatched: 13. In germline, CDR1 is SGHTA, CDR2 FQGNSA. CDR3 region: CASSPVGGTGGKDYGYTF. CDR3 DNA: TGTGCCAGCAGCCCCGTCGGGGGGACAGGGGGCAAGGACTATGGCTACACCTTC.

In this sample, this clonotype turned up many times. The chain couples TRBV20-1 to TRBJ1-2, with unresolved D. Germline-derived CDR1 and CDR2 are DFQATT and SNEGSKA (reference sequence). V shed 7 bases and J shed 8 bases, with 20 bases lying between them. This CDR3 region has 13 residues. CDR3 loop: CSGALVEKWGYTF. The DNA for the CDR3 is TGCAGTGGGGCTTTAGTGGAAAAATGGGGCTACACCTTC.

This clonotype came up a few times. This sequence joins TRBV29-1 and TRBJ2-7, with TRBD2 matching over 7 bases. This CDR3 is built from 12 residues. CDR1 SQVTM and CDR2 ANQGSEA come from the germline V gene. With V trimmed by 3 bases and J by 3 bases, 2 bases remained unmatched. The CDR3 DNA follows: TGCAGCGTTGATAGCGGGTACTACGAGCAGTACTTC. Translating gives CSVDSGYYEQYF.